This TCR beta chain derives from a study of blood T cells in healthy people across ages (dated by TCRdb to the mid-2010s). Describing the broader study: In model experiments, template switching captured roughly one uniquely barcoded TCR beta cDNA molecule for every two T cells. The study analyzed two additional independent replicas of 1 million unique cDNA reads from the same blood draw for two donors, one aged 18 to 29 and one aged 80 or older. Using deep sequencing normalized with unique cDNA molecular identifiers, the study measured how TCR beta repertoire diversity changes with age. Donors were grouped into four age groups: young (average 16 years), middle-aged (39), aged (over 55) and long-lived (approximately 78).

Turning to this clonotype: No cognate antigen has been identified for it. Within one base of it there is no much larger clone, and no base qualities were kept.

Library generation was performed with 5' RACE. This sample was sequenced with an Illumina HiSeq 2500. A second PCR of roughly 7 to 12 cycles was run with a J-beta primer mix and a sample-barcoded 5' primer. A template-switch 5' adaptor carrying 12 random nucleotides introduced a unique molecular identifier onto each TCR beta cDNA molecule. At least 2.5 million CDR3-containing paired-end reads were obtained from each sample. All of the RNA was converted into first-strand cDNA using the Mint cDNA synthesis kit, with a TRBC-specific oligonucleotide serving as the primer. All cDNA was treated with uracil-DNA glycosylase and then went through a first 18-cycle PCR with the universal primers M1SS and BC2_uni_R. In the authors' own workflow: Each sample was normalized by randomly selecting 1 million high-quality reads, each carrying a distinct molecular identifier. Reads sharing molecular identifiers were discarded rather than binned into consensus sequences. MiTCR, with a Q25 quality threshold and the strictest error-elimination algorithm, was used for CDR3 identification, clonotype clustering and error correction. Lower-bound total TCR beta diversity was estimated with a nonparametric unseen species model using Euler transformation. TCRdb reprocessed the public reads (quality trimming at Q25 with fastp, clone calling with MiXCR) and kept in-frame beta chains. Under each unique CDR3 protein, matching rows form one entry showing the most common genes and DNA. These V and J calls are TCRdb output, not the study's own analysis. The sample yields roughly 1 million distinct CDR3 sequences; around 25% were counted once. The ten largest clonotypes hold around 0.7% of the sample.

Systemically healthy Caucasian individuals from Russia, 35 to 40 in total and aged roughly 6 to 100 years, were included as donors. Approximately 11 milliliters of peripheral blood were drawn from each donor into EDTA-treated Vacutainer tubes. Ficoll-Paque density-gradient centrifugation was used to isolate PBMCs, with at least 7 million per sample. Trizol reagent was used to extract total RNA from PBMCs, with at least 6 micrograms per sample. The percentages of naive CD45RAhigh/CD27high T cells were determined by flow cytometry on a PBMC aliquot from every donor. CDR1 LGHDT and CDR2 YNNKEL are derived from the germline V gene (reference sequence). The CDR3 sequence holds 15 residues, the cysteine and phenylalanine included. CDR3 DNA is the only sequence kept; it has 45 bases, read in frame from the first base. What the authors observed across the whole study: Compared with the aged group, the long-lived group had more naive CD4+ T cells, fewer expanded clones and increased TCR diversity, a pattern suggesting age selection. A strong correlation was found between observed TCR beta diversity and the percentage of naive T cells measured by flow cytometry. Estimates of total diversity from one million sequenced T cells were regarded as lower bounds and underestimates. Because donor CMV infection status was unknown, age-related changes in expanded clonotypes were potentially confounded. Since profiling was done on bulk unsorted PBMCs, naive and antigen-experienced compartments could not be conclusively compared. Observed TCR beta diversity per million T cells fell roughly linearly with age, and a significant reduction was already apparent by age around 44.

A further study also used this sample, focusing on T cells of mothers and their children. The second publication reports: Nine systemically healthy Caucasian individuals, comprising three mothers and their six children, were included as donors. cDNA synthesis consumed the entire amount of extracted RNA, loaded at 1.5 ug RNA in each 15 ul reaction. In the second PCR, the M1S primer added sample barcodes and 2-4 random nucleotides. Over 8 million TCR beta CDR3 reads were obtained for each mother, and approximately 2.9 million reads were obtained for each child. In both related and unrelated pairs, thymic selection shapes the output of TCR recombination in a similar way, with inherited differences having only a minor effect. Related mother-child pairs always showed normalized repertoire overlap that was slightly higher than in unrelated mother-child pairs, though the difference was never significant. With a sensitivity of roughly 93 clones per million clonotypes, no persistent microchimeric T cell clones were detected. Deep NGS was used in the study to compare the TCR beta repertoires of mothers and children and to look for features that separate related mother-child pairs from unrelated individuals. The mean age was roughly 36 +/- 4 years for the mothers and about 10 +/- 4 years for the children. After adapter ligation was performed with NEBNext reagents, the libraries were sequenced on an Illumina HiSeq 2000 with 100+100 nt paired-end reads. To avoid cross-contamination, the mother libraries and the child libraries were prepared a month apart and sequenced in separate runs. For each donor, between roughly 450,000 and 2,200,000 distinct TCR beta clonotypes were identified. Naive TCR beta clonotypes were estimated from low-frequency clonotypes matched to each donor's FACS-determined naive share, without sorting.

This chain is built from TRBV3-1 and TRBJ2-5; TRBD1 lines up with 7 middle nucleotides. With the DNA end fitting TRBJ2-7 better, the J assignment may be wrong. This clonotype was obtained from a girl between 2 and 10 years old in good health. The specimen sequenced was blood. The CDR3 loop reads CASSPTGAVPYEQYF. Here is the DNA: TGTGCCAGCAGCCCTACAGGGGCTGTACCCTACGAGCAGTACTTC.